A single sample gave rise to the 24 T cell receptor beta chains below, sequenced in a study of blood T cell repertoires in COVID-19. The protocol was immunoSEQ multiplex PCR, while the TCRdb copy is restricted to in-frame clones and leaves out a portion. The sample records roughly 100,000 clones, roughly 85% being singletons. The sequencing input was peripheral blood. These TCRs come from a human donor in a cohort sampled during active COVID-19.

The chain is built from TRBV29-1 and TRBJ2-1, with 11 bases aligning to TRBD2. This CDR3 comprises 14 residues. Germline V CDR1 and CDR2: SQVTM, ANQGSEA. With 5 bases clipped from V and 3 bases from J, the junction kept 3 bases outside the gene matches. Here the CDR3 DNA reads TGCAGCGTTTACGGGACTAGCGGCTACAATGAGCAGTTCTTC. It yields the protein CSVYGTSGYNEQFF.

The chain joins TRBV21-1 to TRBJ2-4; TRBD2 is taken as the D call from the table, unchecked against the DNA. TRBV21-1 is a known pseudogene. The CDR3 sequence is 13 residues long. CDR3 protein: CASVLAWGNIQYF. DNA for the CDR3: TGTGCCAGTGTCCTAGCGTGGGGGAACATTCAGTACTTC.

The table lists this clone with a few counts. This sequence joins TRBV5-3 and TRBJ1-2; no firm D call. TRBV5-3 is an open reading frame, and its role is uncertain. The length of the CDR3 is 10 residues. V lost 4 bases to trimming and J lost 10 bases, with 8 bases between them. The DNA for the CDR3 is TGTGCCAGAAGCCTCGTAGACTACACCTTC. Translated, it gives CARSLVDYTF.

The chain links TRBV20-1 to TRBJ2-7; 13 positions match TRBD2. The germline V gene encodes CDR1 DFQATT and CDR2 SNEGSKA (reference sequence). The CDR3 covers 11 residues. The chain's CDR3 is CRGLAGLEQYF. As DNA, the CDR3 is TGCAGGGGACTAGCGGGACTCGAGCAGTACTTC.

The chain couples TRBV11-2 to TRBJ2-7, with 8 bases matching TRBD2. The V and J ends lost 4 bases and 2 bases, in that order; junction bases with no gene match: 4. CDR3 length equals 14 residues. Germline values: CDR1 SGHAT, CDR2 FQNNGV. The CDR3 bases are TGTGCCAGCAGCTGGACTAGCCCCACCTACGAGCAGTACTTC. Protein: CASSWTSPTYEQYF.

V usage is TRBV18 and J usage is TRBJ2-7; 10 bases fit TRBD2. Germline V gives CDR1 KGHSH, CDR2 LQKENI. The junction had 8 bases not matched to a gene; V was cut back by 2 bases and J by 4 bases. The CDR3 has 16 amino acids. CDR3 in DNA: TGTGCCAGCTCACCATATAAGCGGGAGGGATCTTACGAGCAGTACTTC. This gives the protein CASSPYKREGSYEQYF.

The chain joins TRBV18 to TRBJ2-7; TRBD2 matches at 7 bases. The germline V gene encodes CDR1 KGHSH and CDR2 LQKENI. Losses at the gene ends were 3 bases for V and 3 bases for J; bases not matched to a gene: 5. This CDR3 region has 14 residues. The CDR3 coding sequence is TGTGCCAGCTCACCCTACGGGGGGATCTACGAGCAGTACTTC. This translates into CASSPYGGIYEQYF.

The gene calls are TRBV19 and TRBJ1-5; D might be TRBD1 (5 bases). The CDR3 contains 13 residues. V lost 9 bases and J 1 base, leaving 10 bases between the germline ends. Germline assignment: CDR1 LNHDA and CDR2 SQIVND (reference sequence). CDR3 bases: TGTGCCAGCAGACGACAGAGCAATCAGCCCCAGCATTTT. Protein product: CASRRQSNQPQHF.

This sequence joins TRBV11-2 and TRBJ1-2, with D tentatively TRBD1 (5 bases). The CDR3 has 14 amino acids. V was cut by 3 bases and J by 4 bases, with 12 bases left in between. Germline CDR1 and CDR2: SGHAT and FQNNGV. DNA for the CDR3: TGTGCCAGCAGCTTCGACAGCCAACCCTATGGCTACACCTTC. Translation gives CASSFDSQPYGYTF.

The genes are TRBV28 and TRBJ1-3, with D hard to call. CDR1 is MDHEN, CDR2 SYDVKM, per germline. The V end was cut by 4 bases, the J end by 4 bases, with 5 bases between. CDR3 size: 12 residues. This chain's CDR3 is CASSYQGNTIYF. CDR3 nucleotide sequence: TGTGCCAGCAGTTATCAGGGAAACACCATATATTTT.

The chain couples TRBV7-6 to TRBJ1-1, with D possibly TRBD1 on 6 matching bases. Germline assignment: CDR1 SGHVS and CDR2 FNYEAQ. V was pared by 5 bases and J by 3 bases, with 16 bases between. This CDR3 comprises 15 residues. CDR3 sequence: CASSGGHSSDTEAFF. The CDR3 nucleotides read TGTGCCAGCAGCGGGGGACACTCCTCGGACACTGAAGCTTTCTTT.

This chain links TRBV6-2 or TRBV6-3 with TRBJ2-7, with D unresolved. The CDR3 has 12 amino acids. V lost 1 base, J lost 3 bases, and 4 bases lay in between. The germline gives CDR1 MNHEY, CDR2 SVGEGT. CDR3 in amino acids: CASSYFNYEQYF. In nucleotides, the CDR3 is TGTGCCAGCAGTTACTTCAACTACGAGCAGTACTTC.

CDR3 sequence (DNA): TGCGCCAGCAGCCAGTCGGATCGTGGAGGCACAGATACGCAGTATTTT. This sequence encodes CASSQSDRGGTDTQYF. The chain has TRBV4-1 and TRBJ2-3; D remains ambiguous. Germline V gives CDR1 MGHRA, CDR2 YSYEKL. Trimming removed 3 bases from V and 1 base from J, with 14 bases in between. This CDR3 contains 16 residues.

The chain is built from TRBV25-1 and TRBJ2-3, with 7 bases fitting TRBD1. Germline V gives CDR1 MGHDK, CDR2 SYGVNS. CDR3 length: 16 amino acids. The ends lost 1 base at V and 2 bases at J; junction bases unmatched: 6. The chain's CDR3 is CASSELLRGLTDTQYF. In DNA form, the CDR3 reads TGTGCCAGCAGTGAATTACTGAGGGGGCTCACAGATACGCAGTATTTT.

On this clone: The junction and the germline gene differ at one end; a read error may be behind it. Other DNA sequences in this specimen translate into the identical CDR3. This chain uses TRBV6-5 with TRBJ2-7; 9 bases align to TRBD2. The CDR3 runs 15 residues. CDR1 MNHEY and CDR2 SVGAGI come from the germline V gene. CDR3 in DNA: TGTGCCAGCAGCGACCGACTAGCGGATTCCTACGAGCAGTACTTT. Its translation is CASSDRLADSYEQYF.

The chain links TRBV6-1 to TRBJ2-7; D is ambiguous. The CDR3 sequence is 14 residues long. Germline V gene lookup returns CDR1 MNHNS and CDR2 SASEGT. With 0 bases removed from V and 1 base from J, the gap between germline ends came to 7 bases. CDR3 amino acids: CASSEARVSYEQYF. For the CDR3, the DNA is TGTGCCAGCAGTGAAGCGCGCGTTTCCTACGAGCAGTACTTC.

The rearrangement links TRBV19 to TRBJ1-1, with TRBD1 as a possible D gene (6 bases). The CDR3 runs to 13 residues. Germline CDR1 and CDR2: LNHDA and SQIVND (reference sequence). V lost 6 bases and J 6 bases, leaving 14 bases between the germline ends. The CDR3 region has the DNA TGTGCCAGTAGGCACAGGGCAGGGTCTGAAGCTTTCTTT. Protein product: CASRHRAGSEAFF.

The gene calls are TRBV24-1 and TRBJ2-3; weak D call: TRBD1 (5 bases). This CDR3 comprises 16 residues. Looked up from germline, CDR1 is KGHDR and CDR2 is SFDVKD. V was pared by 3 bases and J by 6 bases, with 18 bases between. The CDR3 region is CATSDRAQGSIDTQYF. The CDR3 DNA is TGTGCCACCAGTGATAGGGCCCAGGGTTCGATTGATACGCAGTATTTT.

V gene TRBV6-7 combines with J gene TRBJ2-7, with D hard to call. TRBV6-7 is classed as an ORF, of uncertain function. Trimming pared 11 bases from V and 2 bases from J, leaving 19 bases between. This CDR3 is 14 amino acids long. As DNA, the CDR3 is TGTGCCCCCAAGGAGATAGCTCCTACCTACGAGCAGTACTTC. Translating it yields CAPKEIAPTYEQYF.

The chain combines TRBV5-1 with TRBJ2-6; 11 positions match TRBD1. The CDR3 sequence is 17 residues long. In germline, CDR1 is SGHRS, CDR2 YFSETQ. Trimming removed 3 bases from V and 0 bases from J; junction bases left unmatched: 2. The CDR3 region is CASSSGTGGSGANVLTF. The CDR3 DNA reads TGCGCCAGCAGCTCCGGGACAGGGGGCTCTGGGGCCAACGTCCTGACTTTC. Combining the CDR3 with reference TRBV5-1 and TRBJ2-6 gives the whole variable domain KAGVTQTPRYLIKTRGQQVTLSCSPISGHRSVSWYQQTPGQGLQFLFEYFSETQRNKGNFPGRFSGRQFSNSRSEMNVSTLELGDSALYLCASSSGTGGSGANVLTFGAGSRLTVL.

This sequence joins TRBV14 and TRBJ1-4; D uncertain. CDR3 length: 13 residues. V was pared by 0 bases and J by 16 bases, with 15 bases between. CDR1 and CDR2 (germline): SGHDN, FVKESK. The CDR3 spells CASSQDWAGLQFF. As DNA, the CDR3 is TGTGCCAGCAGCCAAGATTGGGCAGGTCTGCAGTTTTTT.

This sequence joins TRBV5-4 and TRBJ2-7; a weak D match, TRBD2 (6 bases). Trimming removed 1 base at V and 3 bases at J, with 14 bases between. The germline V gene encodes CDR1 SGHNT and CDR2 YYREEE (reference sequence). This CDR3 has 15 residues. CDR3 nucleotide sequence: TGTGCCAGCAGCTTGTCTGCCACGGGGGACTACGAGCAGTACTTC. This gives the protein CASSLSATGDYEQYF. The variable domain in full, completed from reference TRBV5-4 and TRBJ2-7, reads ETGVTQSPTHLIKTRGQQVTLRCSSQSGHNTVSWYQQALGQGPQFIFQYYREEENGRGNFPPRFSGLQFPNYSSELNVNALELDDSALYLCASSLSATGDYEQYFGPGTRLTVT.

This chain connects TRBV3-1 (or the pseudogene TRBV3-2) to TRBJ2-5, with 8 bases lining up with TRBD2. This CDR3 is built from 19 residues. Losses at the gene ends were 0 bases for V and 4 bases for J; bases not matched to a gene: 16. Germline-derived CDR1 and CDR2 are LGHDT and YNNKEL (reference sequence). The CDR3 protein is CASSQEPGGGPGLAETQYF. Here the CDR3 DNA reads TGTGCCAGCAGCCAAGAGCCGGGGGGGGGCCCCGGGCTAGCAGAGACCCAGTACTTC.

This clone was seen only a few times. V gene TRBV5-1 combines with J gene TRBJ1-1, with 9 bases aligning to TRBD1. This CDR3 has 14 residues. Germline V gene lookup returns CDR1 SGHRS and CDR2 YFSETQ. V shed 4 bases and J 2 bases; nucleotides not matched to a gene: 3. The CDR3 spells CASSRTGENTEAFF. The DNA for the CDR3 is TGCGCCAGCAGCAGGACAGGGGAAAACACTGAAGCTTTCTTT.